One sample yielded the 9 T cell receptor beta chains listed below, sequenced in a study of Graves' ophthalmopathy and Graves' hyperthyroidism. Amplified material comprised TCR beta CDR3 regions derived from RNA transcripts. HTBI primers were employed in first-round RT-PCR, then a second-round multiplex PCR followed. TCRdb independently ran MiXCR on the multiplex PCR reads; one entry per CDR3 protein. This sample yields 150,000 to 200,000 distinct CDR3 sequences, of which 35% to 45% are seen a single time; roughly 8.9% belongs to the top ten. Specimen: peripheral blood. The receptors derive from a man aged 25 to 45 with Graves' ophthalmopathy.

The chain links TRBV27 to TRBJ2-7, with D possibly being TRBD2 (6 bases). Germline CDR1 is MNHEY and CDR2 is SMNVEV (reference sequence). The CDR3 consists of 15 residues. V was shortened by 2 bases and J by 7 bases, with 18 bases between the two germline ends. Here the CDR3 DNA reads TGTGCCAGCAGTTTAATGGGACTCGCCCTAGAAGAGCAGTACTTC. It encodes CASSLMGLALEEQYF.

This clonotype was detected many times. V gene TRBV12-3 or TRBV12-4 combines with J gene TRBJ2-7; 7 bases fit TRBD1. Germline trimming cut 8 bases from V and 3 bases from J; bases unmatched to any gene: 7. This CDR3 comprises 13 residues. The DNA for the CDR3 is TGTGCCAGCGCCGGGGACAGCTTCTACGAGCAGTACTTC. Amino acids: CASAGDSFYEQYF.

This chain joins TRBV5-1 and TRBJ2-5; tentative D call: TRBD2 (5 bases). This CDR3 spans 17 amino acids. With 0 bases removed from V and 0 bases from J, the gap between germline ends came to 15 bases. Per the germline V gene, CDR1 is SGHRS and CDR2 is YFSETQ. CDR3 DNA: TGCGCCAGCAGCTTGGCTTCTGGCGGGCGGTACCAAGAGACCCAGTACTTC. Translated, it gives CASSLASGGRYQETQYF. Drawing the rest from reference TRBV5-1 and TRBJ2-5, the complete variable domain is KAGVTQTPRYLIKTRGQQVTLSCSPISGHRSVSWYQQTPGQGLQFLFEYFSETQRNKGNFPGRFSGRQFSNSRSEMNVSTLELGDSALYLCASSLASGGRYQETQYFGPGTRLLVL.

The chain is built from TRBV2 and TRBJ2-2, with 7 bases that match TRBD2. V was clipped by 8 bases and J by 3 bases; unmatched bases: 3. Germline CDR1 SNHLY, CDR2 FYNNEI. This CDR3 is built from 13 residues. The DNA of the CDR3 is TGTGCCAGCGGGAGGGCTCACACCGGGGAGCTGTTTTTT. Residues: CASGRAHTGELFF.

This clonotype was observed many times. The chain employs TRBV5-1 and TRBJ1-3, with D unresolved. The germline CDR1 and CDR2 sequences are SGHRS and YFSETQ. V lost 2 bases and J lost 0, with 6 bases in between. This CDR3 spans 14 amino acids. CDR3 region: CASSFGFSGNTIYF. The CDR3 DNA reads TGCGCCAGCAGCTTCGGGTTCTCTGGAAACACCATATATTTT.

The chain links TRBV28 to TRBJ2-7, with D possibly being TRBD1 (6 bases). This CDR3 region has 14 residues. Germline lookup yields CDR1 MDHEN and CDR2 SYDVKM. V was pared by 2 bases and J by 3 bases, with 11 bases between. The DNA for the CDR3 is TGTGCCAGCAGTTTAAGGGCAGGGGACTACGAGCAGTACTTC. This translates into CASSLRAGDYEQYF.

This clonotype has a count of ten or more. The chain recombines TRBV7-2 with TRBJ2-7; D gene ambiguous. Germline V gene sequence: CDR1 SGHTA, CDR2 FQGNSA. The CDR3 is made up of 13 amino acids. V was shortened by 4 bases and J by 0 bases, with 7 bases between the two germline ends. The CDR3 DNA reads TGTGCCAGCAGCTCGCGGAACTCCTACGAGCAGTACTTC. Residues: CASSSRNSYEQYF.

CDR3 DNA sequence: TGTGCCAGCAGTGAATTGGGACGAGAAGAGACCCAGTACTTC. Translation: CASSELGREETQYF. V and J are TRBV6-1 and TRBJ2-5; perhaps D is TRBD1 or TRBD2 (5 bases each). Trimming removed 2 bases at V and 3 bases at J, with 10 bases between. CDR1 MNHNS and CDR2 SASEGT come from the germline V gene. CDR3 length: 14 amino acids.

V gene TRBV28 combines with J gene TRBJ2-7; the match to TRBD2 covers 10 bases. Trimming at V came to 8 bases and at J to 5 bases, leaving 15 bases not matched to a gene. CDR1 is MDHEN and CDR2 is SYDVKM in the germline V gene. This CDR3 has 16 residues. The CDR3 coding sequence is TGTGCCAGCTCTTCGGTAGCGGGAGGCCCCCCCCACGAGCAGTACTTC. Encoded protein: CASSSVAGGPPHEQYF. The whole variable domain, filled in from reference TRBV28 and TRBJ2-7, reads DVKVTQSSRYLVKRTGEKVFLECVQDMDHENMFWYRQDPGLGLRLIYFSYDVKMKEKGDIPEGYSVSREKKERFSLILESASTNQTSMYLCASSSVAGGPPHEQYFGPGTRLTVT.